These 5 T cell receptor beta chains share one sample of origin, sequenced in a study of control samples from healthy donors and cancer patients. Clones were read by immunoSEQ multiplex PCR, and TCRdb kept only the in-frame ones, dropping some. The table shows roughly 400,000 clones, with about nine tenths occurring only once. Sequenced material: PBMCs. Receptors were obtained from a man between 35 and 55 years old with head and neck cancer.

V gene TRBV7-2 combines with J gene TRBJ1-1; D perhaps matches TRBD1 (6 bases). Trimming pared 8 bases from V and 1 base from J, leaving 14 bases between. The CDR3 extends over 14 amino acids. Germline loops: CDR1 SGHTA, CDR2 FQGNSA. The chain's CDR3 is CASALGGSNTEAFF. In nucleotides, the CDR3 is TGTGCCAGCGCGCTTGGGGGCTCGAACACTGAAGCTTTCTTT.

The gene calls are TRBV15 and TRBJ2-3, with D possibly TRBD1 on 6 matching bases. Germline V gives CDR1 LNHNV, CDR2 YYDKDF (reference sequence). Between the trimmed V and J ends, which lost 5 bases and 0 bases, there was a span of 15 bases. The CDR3 spans 16 residues. The CDR3 nucleotides read TGTGCCACCAGCGGACAGACAATCATTAGCACAGATACGCAGTATTTT. It is translated as CATSGQTIISTDTQYF.

V gene TRBV19 combines with J gene TRBJ1-5; D unclear. Germline V gene sequence: CDR1 LNHDA, CDR2 SQIVND (reference sequence). The CDR3 length is 13 residues. Trimming pared 9 bases from V and 3 bases from J, leaving 12 bases between. CDR3 in DNA: TGTGCCAGCAAAGGTGGGAACAATCAGCCCCAGCATTTT. This codes for CASKGGNNQPQHF.

V and J are TRBV30 and TRBJ1-5; 11 nucleotides match TRBD1. This CDR3 is 15 amino acids long. CDR1 and CDR2 from the germline V gene are GTSNPN and SVGIG (reference sequence). V lost 1 base and J lost 11; bases outside the gene matches: 10. CDR3 nucleotides: TGTGCCTGGAGTGCAAGGGACAGGGGGGAGCGGGCCCAGCATTTT. Translation gives CAWSARDRGERAQHF.

CDR3 protein: CASSRGGSSYNEQFF. CDR3 nucleotides: TGTGCCAGCAGCCGCGGGGGAAGCTCCTACAATGAGCAGTTCTTC. The chain combines TRBV9 with TRBJ2-1; 7 bases are a match to TRBD2. The CDR3 sequence is 15 residues long. V lost 4 bases to trimming and J lost 0 bases; unmatched junction nucleotides: 4. Germline CDR1 reads SGDLS; CDR2 reads YYNGEE.